This T cell receptor beta chain was retrieved from a study of T cell responses to AZD1222 COVID-19 vaccine. Study observations and caveats: Repertoires were collected only later (after the peak T cell response had occurred). Seropositivity was recorded at baseline in only a handful of AZD1222 recipients.

Germline-derived CDR1 and CDR2 are LGHDT and YNNKEL (reference sequence). The CDR3 runs 13 residues. V was pared by 4 bases and J by 4 bases, with 10 bases between. The sample holds a few counts of this clone. Its antigen is still unknown. This table comes from immunoSEQ multiplex PCR, and its TCRdb copy is limited to in-frame clones, with some not included. This table has approximately 110,000 clones, 82% appearing once. The chain links TRBV3-1 (or the pseudogene TRBV3-2) to TRBJ1-2; D is possibly TRBD1 (6 bases). The source of this sequence is an adult in good health. The source was peripheral blood, collected on day 0 of AZD1222 vaccination. The CDR3 sequence: CASSLGQSYGYTF. The CDR3 DNA sequence: TGTGCCAGCAGCCTTGGACAGAGCTATGGCTACACCTTC.